This TCR beta chain comes out of a study of OX40 agonist ivuxolimab in advanced cancers. V was clipped by 3 bases and J by 5 bases, with 5 bases between them. This CDR3 has 12 residues. The germline V gene has CDR1 LNHDA and CDR2 SQIVND (reference sequence). Worth noting for this clone: Other nucleotide sequences in the sample specify the same CDR3.

Profiling relied on immunoSEQ multiplex PCR, and the TCRdb table lists in-frame clones only, not all of them. This sample has 55,000 to 75,000 clones; roughly nine tenths occur once, and the top ten carry 3.8%. The source was CD4+ or CD8+ T cells sorted from blood, collected in a trial of the OX40 agonist ivuxolimab. V and J are TRBV19 and TRBJ2-1, with D hard to call. This TCR came from an adult with an advanced solid tumor such as melanoma, head and neck, liver or kidney cancer. Here the CDR3 reads CASSILNNEQFF. The CDR3 DNA is TGTGCCAGTAGTATCTTAAACAATGAGCAGTTCTTC.